These 2 T cell receptor beta chains share one sample of origin, sequenced in a study of tissue T cells after allogeneic stem cell transplantation. Sequencing was performed with immunoSEQ multiplex PCR; in TCRdb, only in-frame clones are kept and a portion is missing. The sample holds some 12,000 clones, about 70% seen once. The source was tissue from the right colon, collected at autopsy. The receptors stem from a woman aged 18 to 55 with breast cancer.

Written as DNA, the CDR3 is TGTGCCAGCAGTAAAACCTACTATGGCTACACCTTC. Translation: CASSKTYYGYTF. V usage is TRBV28 and J usage is TRBJ1-2, with no clear D. The CDR3 spans 12 residues. The germline V gene has CDR1 MDHEN and CDR2 SYDVKM. Trimming took off 5 bases at V and 3 bases at J, with 7 bases between the two ends.

Notes on this clone: Other DNA sequences in the sample encode the same CDR3. J is TRBJ2-5 and V is TRBV7-2; maybe TRBD2 (5 bases). From germline, CDR1 is SGHTA and CDR2 FQGNSA. The CDR3 is 14 residues long. Trimming left V 2 bases short and J 5 bases short, with 12 bases between. The DNA of the CDR3 is TGTGCCAGCAGCTTAAACGCGGGTGAGGAGACCCAGTACTTC. This sequence encodes CASSLNAGEETQYF.